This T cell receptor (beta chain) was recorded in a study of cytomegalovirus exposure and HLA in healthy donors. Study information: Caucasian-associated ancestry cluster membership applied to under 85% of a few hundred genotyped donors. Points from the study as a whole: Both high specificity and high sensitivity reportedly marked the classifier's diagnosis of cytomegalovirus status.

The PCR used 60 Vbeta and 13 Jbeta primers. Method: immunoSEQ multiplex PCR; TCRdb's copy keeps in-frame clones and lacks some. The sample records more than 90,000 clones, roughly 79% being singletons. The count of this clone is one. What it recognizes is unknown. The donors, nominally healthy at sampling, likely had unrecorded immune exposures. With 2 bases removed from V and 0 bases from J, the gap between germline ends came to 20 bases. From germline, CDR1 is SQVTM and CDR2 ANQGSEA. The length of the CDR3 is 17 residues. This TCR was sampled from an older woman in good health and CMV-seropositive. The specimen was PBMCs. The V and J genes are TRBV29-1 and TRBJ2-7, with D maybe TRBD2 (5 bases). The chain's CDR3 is CSVELVGGGLYSYEQYF. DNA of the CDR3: TGCAGCGTTGAACTGGTTGGCGGAGGCCTATACTCCTACGAGCAGTACTTC.